This TCR beta chain was sequenced in a study of glioma-infiltrating T cells after dendritic cell vaccination. Germline values: CDR1 MNHEY, CDR2 SMNVEV (reference sequence). This CDR3 has 16 amino acids. V was shortened by 0 bases and J by 5 bases, with 13 bases between the two germline ends. Measured with immunoSEQ multiplex PCR; TCRdb has only the in-frame clones, and not every one. The table shows some 70,000 clones, with roughly 79% occurring only once. The V call is TRBV27, the J call TRBJ2-2; D is possibly TRBD2 (5 bases). This TCR derives from a human donor with glioblastoma. The sequencing here drew on blood, taken before dendritic cell vaccination. CDR3 sequence reads: CASSLSGERVTGELFF. The CDR3 DNA reads TGTGCCAGCAGTTTATCCGGGGAGAGGGTTACCGGGGAGCTGTTTTTT.